The text below deals with one T cell receptor (beta chain). This sample was taken from a study of blood T cell repertoires in COVID-19. V gave up 0 bases and J gave up 4 bases, with 9 bases separating them. Germline V CDR1 and CDR2: KGHSH, LQKENI. The CDR3 runs to 15 residues. Clones were read by immunoSEQ multiplex PCR, and TCRdb kept only the in-frame ones, dropping some. The table has roughly 250,000 clones, around nine tenths seen once; the top ten hold 1.5% to 2%. Two negative PCRs, clearance, or symptom resolution had been documented for recovered Cohort 3 donors. The sample comprised PBMCs or T cells enriched from blood (not recorded which). V gene TRBV18 combines with J gene TRBJ2-2; TRBD2 is a possible D gene (5 bases). This clonotype was obtained from a woman in her 50s who had recovered from COVID-19. CDR3 DNA sequence: TGTGCCAGCTCACCACCAGCGGACCTCACCGGGGAGCTGTTTTTT. This codes for CASSPPADLTGELFF.